The entry below gives a single T cell receptor (beta chain) sequence along with its context. The sample is drawn from a study of chemoradiotherapy in HPV16-positive cancers. CDR1 is SGDLS, CDR2 YYNGEE, per germline. The CDR3 runs to 15 residues. TCRdb's table, derived via immunoSEQ multiplex PCR, lists solely in-frame clones and lacks some. The table includes about 67,000 clones, about 88% detected once. The receptor comes from a human donor with HPV-associated anogenital cancer. The genes are TRBV9 and TRBJ2-5; tentatively, D is TRBD1 (5 bases). The J call may be in error: the DNA end matches TRBJ2-7 better. Material: blood, obtained from a patient who underwent chemoradiotherapy. CDR3 sequence (DNA): TGTGCCAGCAGCGATTCCCAGGGAAGGTCGTACGAGCAGTACTTC. It translates to CASSDSQGRSYEQYF.